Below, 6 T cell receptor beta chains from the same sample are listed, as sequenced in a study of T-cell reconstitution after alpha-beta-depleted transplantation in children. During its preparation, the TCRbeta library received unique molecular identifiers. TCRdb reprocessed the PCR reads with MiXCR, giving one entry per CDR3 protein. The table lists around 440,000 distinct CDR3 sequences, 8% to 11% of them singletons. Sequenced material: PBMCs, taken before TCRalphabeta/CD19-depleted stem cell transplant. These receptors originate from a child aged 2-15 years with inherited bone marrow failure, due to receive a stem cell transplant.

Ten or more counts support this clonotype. This chain's CDR3 is CASSLLTGNQPQHF. The CDR3 DNA reads TGTGCCAGCAGTTTACTAACAGGCAATCAGCCCCAGCATTTT. The rearrangement links TRBV12-3 or TRBV12-4 to TRBJ1-5, with D unclear. The CDR3 extends over 14 amino acids. Deletions cut 2 bases from V and 2 bases from J, with 7 bases between.

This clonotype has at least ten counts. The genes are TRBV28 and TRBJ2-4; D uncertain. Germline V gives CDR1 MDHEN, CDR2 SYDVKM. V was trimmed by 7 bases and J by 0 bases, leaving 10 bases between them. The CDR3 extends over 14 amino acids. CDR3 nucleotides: TGTGCCAGCAACGCGGCCCTAGCCAAAAACATTCAGTACTTC. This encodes CASNAALAKNIQYF.

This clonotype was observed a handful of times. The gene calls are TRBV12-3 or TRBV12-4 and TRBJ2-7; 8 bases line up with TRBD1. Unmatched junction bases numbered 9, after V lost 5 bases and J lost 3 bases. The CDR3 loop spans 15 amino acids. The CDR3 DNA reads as TGTGCCAGCAGTACCCCGACAGGGGCCCGCTACGAGCAGTACTTC. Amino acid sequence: CASSTPTGARYEQYF.

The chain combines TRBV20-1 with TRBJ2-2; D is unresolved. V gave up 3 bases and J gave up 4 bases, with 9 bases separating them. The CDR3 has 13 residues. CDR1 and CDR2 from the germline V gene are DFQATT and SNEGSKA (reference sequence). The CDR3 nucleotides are TGCAGTGCTAGGGAAGCACCCACCGGGGAGCTGTTTTTT. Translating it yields CSAREAPTGELFF.

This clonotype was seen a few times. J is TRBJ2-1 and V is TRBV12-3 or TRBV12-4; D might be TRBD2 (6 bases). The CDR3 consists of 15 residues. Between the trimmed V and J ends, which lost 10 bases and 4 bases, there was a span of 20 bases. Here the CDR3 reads CAIHVTGTPYNEQFF. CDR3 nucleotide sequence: TGTGCCATCCACGTCACCGGGACTCCGTACAATGAGCAGTTCTTC.

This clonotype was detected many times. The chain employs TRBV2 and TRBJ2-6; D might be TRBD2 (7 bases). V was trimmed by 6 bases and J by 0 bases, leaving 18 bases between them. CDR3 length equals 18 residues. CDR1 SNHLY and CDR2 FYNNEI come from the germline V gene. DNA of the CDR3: TGTGCCAGCAGAAAGAGCGGGACAAGAGGCTCTGGGGCCAACGTCCTGACTTTC. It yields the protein CASRKSGTRGSGANVLTF.